This T cell receptor beta chain was recorded in a study of shared clonotypes between healthy human individuals. DNA at about 190 ng, 25,000 to 35,000 T cell genomes, went into sorted-subset replicate PCRs. Profiled with immunoSEQ multiplex PCR; TCRdb holds only in-frame clones, not every one. The data hold a few hundred thousand clones, with 80% to 90% observed a single time. Healthy and HIV-negative, the adult donors had no recent acute infections or vaccinations. This CDR3 region has 15 residues. The trim removed 4 bases at V and 2 bases at J, leaving 7 bases unmatched. Germline CDR1 is SGHTA and CDR2 is FQGNSA.

The sequence came from a man younger than 30 in good health. This rearrangement joins TRBV7-2 to TRBJ2-7; 8 nucleotides agree with TRBD1. Sequencing was done on a sample of memory CD8+ T cells sorted from blood. Noted subset: CD45RO+ cells pooled with CCR7-negative TemRA cells. The CDR3 reads CASSSTGVNAYEQYF. Written as DNA, the CDR3 is TGTGCCAGCAGCTCGACAGGGGTAAACGCCTACGAGCAGTACTTC.